These 2 T cell receptor beta chains share one sample of origin, sequenced in a study of T cells in Graves' hyperthyroidism and ophthalmopathy. Authors of the study amplified TCR beta CDR3 regions from RNA transcripts. First-round RT-PCR targeting the TCR CDR3 was performed with the HTBI primer set. TCRdb processed the multiplex PCR reads anew with MiXCR; each CDR3 protein has one entry. Seen here are about 520,000 distinct CDR3 sequences, roughly a quarter observed once, and the top ten hold approximately 10%. Sequenced sample: blood. All receptors come from a woman aged 25 to 45 with Graves' ophthalmopathy.

J is TRBJ2-3 and V is TRBV28, with D hard to call. This CDR3 spans 14 amino acids. CDR1 MDHEN and CDR2 SYDVKM come from the germline V gene. Between the trimmed V and J ends, which lost 3 bases and 0 bases, there was a span of 7 bases. CDR3 loop: CASSFQASTDTQYF. The CDR3 DNA sequence: TGTGCCAGCAGTTTCCAGGCTAGCACAGATACGCAGTATTTT.

Only a few counts were recorded for this clonotype. The gene calls are TRBV20-1 and TRBJ1-2, with 11 positions matching TRBD1. The germline gives CDR1 DFQATT, CDR2 SNEGSKA (reference sequence). V trimming: 3 bases; J trimming: 5 bases; junction bases outside the gene matches: 8. The CDR3 contains 15 residues. The CDR3 DNA follows: TGCAGTGCTAGGGTCTCGGGGACAGGGGGATATGGCTACACCTTC. Amino acid sequence: CSARVSGTGGYGYTF.